What follows are 23 T cell receptor beta chains derived from one specimen sequenced in a study of beta chain features in type 1 diabetes. Since all of the isolated RNA was reverse transcribed, expressed TCRB transcripts were what got sequenced. Sequenced by immunoSEQ multiplex PCR; TCRdb stores in-frame clones only, minus some. The data show 130,000 to 150,000 clones, around 50% seen once. Sequencing was performed on Tregs from blood. These receptors all come from a man younger than 35 in good health.

On this clone itself: One junction end does not reproduce the germline sequence, and a read error may be involved. The CDR3, as DNA: TGTGCCAGCAGTTTTTGGGGACAGAGCTACGCGCAGTACTTC. This sequence encodes CASSFWGQSYAQYF. The J gene is TRBJ2-7, the V gene TRBV27; 7 nucleotides line up with TRBD1. CDR3 length: 14 amino acids. The germline V gene encodes CDR1 MNHEY and CDR2 SMNVEV (reference sequence).

The chain recombines TRBV18 with TRBJ1-5, with 8 bases fitting TRBD1. The ends lost 0 bases at V and 7 bases at J; junction bases unmatched: 8. Germline loops: CDR1 KGHSH, CDR2 LQKENI. The CDR3 is 16 residues long. The CDR3 nucleotides read TGTGCCAGCTCACCACCCCGGACAGGGTCCGGGCAGCCCCAGCATTTT. Translation: CASSPPRTGSGQPQHF.

This clone showed up just a few times. This chain uses TRBV11-2 with TRBJ2-1, with 8 bases matching TRBD2. Germline CDR1 and CDR2: SGHAT and FQNNGV. V gave up 3 bases and J gave up 4 bases; unmatched junction bases: 5. The CDR3 runs to 15 residues. In DNA form, the CDR3 reads TGTGCCAGCAGCTTCAGCAGCGGGAGTTACAATGAGCAGTTCTTC. Translated: CASSFSSGSYNEQFF.

The chain carries TRBV19 and TRBJ2-1, with 9 bases lining up with TRBD2. The CDR3 consists of 17 residues. Unmatched junction bases numbered 7, after V lost 3 bases and J lost 1 base. The germline gives CDR1 LNHDA, CDR2 SQIVND (reference sequence). CDR3 DNA: TGTGCCAGTAGTATCGTCGCTAGCGGGATGTCCTACAATGAGCAGTTCTTC. Protein sequence: CASSIVASGMSYNEQFF.

The chain links TRBV29-1 to TRBJ1-1; perhaps TRBD1 as D (5 bases). V was clipped by 6 bases and J by 5 bases, with 13 bases between them. The CDR3 extends over 12 amino acids. Germline CDR1 SQVTM, CDR2 ANQGSEA. The CDR3 here is CSVSTVGTEAFF. DNA of the CDR3: TGCAGCGTATCGACAGTGGGGACTGAAGCTTTCTTT.

This clone was observed a handful of times. The chain recombines TRBV28 with TRBJ2-7, with D possibly TRBD1 on 5 matching bases. The CDR3 covers 13 residues. The V gene's germline CDR1 is MDHEN and CDR2 SYDVKM. Trimming took 3 bases from V and 2 from J, leaving 8 bases between them. CDR3 in amino acids: CASSLTAPYEQYF. CDR3 sequence (DNA): TGTGCCAGCAGTTTGACAGCGCCCTACGAGCAGTACTTC. Full variable domain (outside the CDR3, taken from reference TRBV28 and TRBJ2-7): DVKVTQSSRYLVKRTGEKVFLECVQDMDHENMFWYRQDPGLGLRLIYFSYDVKMKEKGDIPEGYSVSREKKERFSLILESASTNQTSMYLCASSLTAPYEQYFGPGTRLTVT.

Here the CDR3 reads CSVGDRGRLGEQYF. CDR3 DNA sequence: TGCAGCGTTGGGGACAGGGGGCGCCTGGGCGAGCAGTACTTC. V is TRBV29-1 and J is TRBJ2-7; 12 bases map to TRBD1. The CDR3 has 14 residues. V lost 4 bases, J lost 6 bases, and 7 bases stayed unmatched. Germline lookup yields CDR1 SQVTM and CDR2 ANQGSEA.

The J gene is TRBJ2-6, the V gene TRBV19, with a possible D match to TRBD1 (6 bases). The V gene lost 3 bases and the J gene lost 2 bases, with 8 bases spanning the gap. The germline V gene encodes CDR1 LNHDA and CDR2 SQIVND (reference sequence). The CDR3 runs 15 residues. The CDR3 here is CASSIQGPGANVLTF. DNA of the CDR3: TGTGCCAGTAGTATTCAGGGGCCTGGGGCCAACGTCCTGACTTTC.

The chain couples TRBV30 to TRBJ2-2, with 7 bases identical to TRBD2. Unmatched junction bases numbered 12, after V lost 3 bases and J lost 8 bases. The CDR3 is 15 amino acids. The V gene's germline CDR1 is GTSNPN and CDR2 SVGIG (reference sequence). DNA of the CDR3: TGTGCCTGGAGAAGGTTGGCGGGAGATCTGGGGGAGCTGTTTTTT. As protein: CAWRRLAGDLGELFF.

This sequence joins TRBV10-3 and TRBJ1-2, with 7 nucleotides matching TRBD1. The ends lost 10 bases at V and 6 bases at J; junction bases unmatched: 14. This CDR3 comprises 14 residues. Looked up from germline, CDR1 is ENHRY and CDR2 is SYGVKD. The CDR3: CATTAQGQTDGYTF. CDR3 nucleotide sequence: TGTGCCACCACCGCCCAGGGACAGACGGATGGCTACACCTTC.

The chain has TRBV5-1 and TRBJ2-7; 7 nucleotides match TRBD1. V was clipped by 4 bases and J by 0 bases; unmatched bases: 4. This CDR3 is built from 14 residues. The germline CDR1 and CDR2 sequences are SGHRS and YFSETQ. CDR3 sequence: CASSRWTGSYEQYF. The DNA of the CDR3 is TGCGCCAGCAGCCGCTGGACAGGCTCCTACGAGCAGTACTTC.

This rearrangement joins TRBV10-3 to TRBJ2-7; D possibly corresponds to TRBD2 (6 bases). Trimming took off 8 bases at V and 0 bases at J, with 23 bases between the two ends. Germline CDR1 ENHRY, CDR2 SYGVKD. This CDR3 spans 17 amino acids. The CDR3 coding sequence is TGTGCCATCCGGGGACGGACTACTCAAGGGATCTCCTACGAGCAGTACTTC. Protein: CAIRGRTTQGISYEQYF.

CDR3 sequence reads: CASSLRTGVNEAFF. The CDR3 nucleotides read TGTGCCAGCAGTTTAAGGACAGGGGTTAATGAAGCTTTCTTT. The chain joins TRBV6-5 to TRBJ1-1, with 9 positions matching TRBD1. Per germline, CDR1 MNHEY and CDR2 SVGAGI. The CDR3 has 14 residues. J gave up 7 bases and V 4 bases, and 7 bases lay outside the gene matches.

This chain links TRBV9 with TRBJ2-5, with 12 bases fitting TRBD2. The J call may be faulty, since TRBJ2-7 better matches the DNA end. Germline loops: CDR1 SGDLS, CDR2 YYNGEE. CDR3 size: 16 residues. This chain's CDR3 is CASSATTSGSTYEQYF. In nucleotides, the CDR3 is TGTGCCAGCAGCGCGACGACTAGCGGGAGCACCTACGAGCAGTACTTC.

The gene calls are TRBV5-5 and TRBJ2-4; D is perhaps TRBD2 (5 bases). Germline CDR1 reads SGHKS; CDR2 reads YYEKEE (reference sequence). Trimming removed 1 base at V and 0 bases at J, with 11 bases between. The CDR3 runs 16 residues. CDR3 sequence reads: CASSLFPGLAKNIQYF. The CDR3 DNA reads TGTGCCAGCAGCTTGTTCCCGGGGTTAGCCAAAAACATTCAGTACTTC.

This clone was observed a few times. The V call is TRBV7-2, the J call TRBJ2-1; 7 nucleotides match TRBD2. Germline-derived CDR1 and CDR2 are SGHTA and FQGNSA. With 5 bases clipped from V and 7 bases from J, the junction kept 11 bases outside the gene matches. The CDR3 covers 15 residues. Here the CDR3 reads CASSLLAVGVNEQFF. In nucleotides, the CDR3 is TGTGCCAGCAGCCTCCTAGCGGTAGGGGTTAATGAGCAGTTCTTC.

This clone appeared a single time. V gene TRBV6-4 combines with J gene TRBJ1-6, with D possibly being TRBD1 (5 bases). The CDR3 totals 13 residues. The V gene's germline CDR1 is MRHNA and CDR2 SNTAGT. Trimming shortened V by 3 bases and J by 8 bases, and 8 bases separated the two germline ends. CDR3 coding DNA: TGTGCCAGCAGTGAGGGGCCCTATTCACCCCTCCACTTT. Amino acids: CASSEGPYSPLHF.

The sample holds a few counts of this clone. The J gene is TRBJ2-7, the V gene TRBV2; TRBD1 matches at 10 bases. The CDR3 has 15 residues. CDR1 SNHLY and CDR2 FYNNEI come from the germline V gene. The trim removed 4 bases at V and 6 bases at J, leaving 9 bases unmatched. The CDR3 here is CASSGRGTGVGEQYF. The CDR3 DNA follows: TGTGCCAGCAGTGGTAGAGGGACAGGGGTCGGCGAGCAGTACTTC.

The V gene is TRBV29-1, the J gene TRBJ2-1, with TRBD1 matching 7 bases. The CDR3 loop spans 12 amino acids. V trimming: 7 bases; J trimming: 6 bases; junction bases outside the gene matches: 6. Germline V gives CDR1 SQVTM, CDR2 ANQGSEA. As DNA, the CDR3 is TGCAGCGGCACGGACAGGATCAATGAGCAGTTCTTC. It encodes CSGTDRINEQFF.

The chain is built from TRBV5-1 and TRBJ2-1, with 8 positions matching TRBD2. The CDR3 runs to 14 residues. V lost 9 bases to trimming and J lost 0 bases; unmatched junction nucleotides: 5. CDR1 is SGHRS, CDR2 YFSETQ, per germline. DNA for the CDR3: TGCGCCACCGCCGGGACTAGCTCCTACAATGAGCAGTTCTTC. Encoded protein: CATAGTSSYNEQFF.

The rearrangement uses TRBV6-4 and TRBJ1-5, with a possible D match to TRBD1 (6 bases). CDR3 size: 16 residues. The germline gives CDR1 MRHNA, CDR2 SNTAGT. Trimming removed 0 bases from V and 7 bases from J, with 16 bases in between. For the CDR3, the DNA is TGTGCCAGCAGTGACTCGAGTCGCAGGGGAAGGCAGCCCCAGCATTTT. This codes for CASSDSSRRGRQPQHF.

The chain joins TRBV11-2 to TRBJ1-1, with D perhaps TRBD1 (6 bases). Looked up from germline, CDR1 is SGHAT and CDR2 is FQNNGV. The CDR3 extends over 14 amino acids. The V gene lost 2 bases and the J gene lost 5 bases, with 12 bases spanning the gap. CDR3 sequence: CASSLKQGSTEAFF. The CDR3 nucleotides are TGTGCCAGCAGCTTAAAACAGGGAAGTACTGAAGCTTTCTTT.

The rearrangement uses TRBV29-1 and TRBJ1-2, with 8 nucleotides matching TRBD1. Germline V lookup: CDR1 SQVTM, CDR2 ANQGSEA. The CDR3 totals 16 residues. After removal of 4 bases from V and 4 bases from J, the junction contained 14 bases not matched to a gene. The CDR3 sequence: CSVVGPSGQGTYGYTF. In DNA form, the CDR3 reads TGCAGCGTTGTAGGTCCGAGCGGACAGGGAACCTATGGCTACACCTTC.